This T cell receptor (beta chain) was sequenced during a study of cytomegalovirus exposure and HLA in healthy donors. Points from the study as a whole: A later analysis linked around 17,000 TCR beta sequences to HLA alleles at 0.05 false discovery rate. In all likelihood, a cluster of highly shared sequence variants was a sequencing artifact. TCR sequences were mostly rare, though some public TCRs occurred in many donors.

It was with 60 Vbeta and 13 Jbeta primers that the PCR ran. Only in-frame clones appear in the TCRdb table, and some are missing; sequencing was by immunoSEQ multiplex PCR. The table lists more than 150,000 clones, roughly 79% of them singletons. Each donor's status was that of a healthy bone marrow donor. CDR1 is KGHSH and CDR2 is LQKENI in the germline V gene. Trimming cost V 5 bases and J 12 bases; bases outside gene matches: 9. The CDR3 runs 12 residues. Of note for this clone: The antigen is undetermined.

The receptor was isolated from a man aged 50 to 59 in good health and CMV-seropositive. The sample taken for sequencing was PBMCs. J is TRBJ2-5 and V is TRBV18; 7 positions match TRBD1. The CDR3 bases are TGTGCCAGCTCAGAGGGACAGACTGAAGAGTACTTC. Amino acid sequence: CASSEGQTEEYF.